This T cell receptor (beta chain) was found in a study of T cell responses to AZD1222 COVID-19 vaccine. General study points: Mostly white British, mostly female donors; authors suggested clonal diversity may be underestimated. All repertoire sampling was performed exclusively after the peak T cell response.

Pooling was applied to second doses at about 4 or about 12 weeks. The CDR3 runs to 15 residues. With 0 bases clipped from V and 7 bases from J, the junction kept 8 bases outside the gene matches. Germline V gives CDR1 SGHNT, CDR2 YYREEE (reference sequence). Of note for this clone: Its antigen is undetermined.

Produced via immunoSEQ multiplex PCR; TCRdb's table is partial and in-frame only. The profile shows tens of thousands of clones, approximately 88% of them singletons. The material was peripheral blood, obtained 28 days after the second AZD1222 dose. The TCR comes from an adult who received the AZD1222 COVID-19 vaccine. The chain couples TRBV5-4 to TRBJ2-5; 8 bases align to TRBD2. As DNA, the CDR3 is TGTGCCAGCAGCTTGGCCGGGACTAGAGGGGGGACCCAGTACTTC. This translates into CASSLAGTRGGTQYF.